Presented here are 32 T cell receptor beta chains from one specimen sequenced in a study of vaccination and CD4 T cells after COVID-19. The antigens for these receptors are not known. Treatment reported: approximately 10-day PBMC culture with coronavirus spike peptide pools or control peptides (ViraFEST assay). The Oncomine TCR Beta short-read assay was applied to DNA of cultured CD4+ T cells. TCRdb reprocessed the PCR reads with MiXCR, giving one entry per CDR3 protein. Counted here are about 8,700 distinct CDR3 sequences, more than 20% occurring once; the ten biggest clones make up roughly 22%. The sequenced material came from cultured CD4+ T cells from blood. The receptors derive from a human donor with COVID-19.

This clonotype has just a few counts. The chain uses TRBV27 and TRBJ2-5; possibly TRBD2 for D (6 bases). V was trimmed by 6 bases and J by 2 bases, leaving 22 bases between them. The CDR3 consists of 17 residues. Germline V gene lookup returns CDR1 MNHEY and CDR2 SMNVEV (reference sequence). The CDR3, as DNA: TGTGCCAGCAGCCCCCTTTTCGGTGGACTACCACAAGAGACCCAGTACTTC. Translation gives CASSPLFGGLPQETQYF.

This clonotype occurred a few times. CDR3 nucleotides: TGTGCCAGCAGTTTAGGGGACAGAACCTACAATGAGCAGTTCTTC. Its protein is CASSLGDRTYNEQFF. V gene TRBV27 combines with J gene TRBJ2-1; the match to TRBD1 covers 7 bases. CDR1 MNHEY and CDR2 SMNVEV come from the germline V gene (reference sequence). V dropped 2 bases and J dropped 2; count of bases not matched to a gene: 3. This CDR3 is built from 15 residues.

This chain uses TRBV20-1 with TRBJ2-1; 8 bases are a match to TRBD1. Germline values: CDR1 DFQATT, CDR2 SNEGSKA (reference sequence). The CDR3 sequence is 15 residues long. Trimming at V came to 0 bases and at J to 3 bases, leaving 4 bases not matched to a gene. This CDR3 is CSARDHGQGYNEQFF. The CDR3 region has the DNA TGCAGTGCTAGAGATCACGGACAGGGCTACAATGAGCAGTTCTTC.

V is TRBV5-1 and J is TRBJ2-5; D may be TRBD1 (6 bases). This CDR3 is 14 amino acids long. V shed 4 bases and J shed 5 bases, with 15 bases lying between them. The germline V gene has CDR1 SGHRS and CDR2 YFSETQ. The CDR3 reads CASSPGQRGETQYF. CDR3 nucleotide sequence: TGCGCCAGCAGCCCCGGACAGCGAGGGGAGACCCAGTACTTC.

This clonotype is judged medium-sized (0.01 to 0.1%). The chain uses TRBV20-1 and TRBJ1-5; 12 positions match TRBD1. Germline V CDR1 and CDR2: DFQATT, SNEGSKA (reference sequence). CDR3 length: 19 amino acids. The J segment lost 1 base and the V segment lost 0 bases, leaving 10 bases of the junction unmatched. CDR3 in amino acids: CSARDPRDRGRKSNQPQHF. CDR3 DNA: TGCAGTGCTAGAGATCCTCGGGACAGGGGGCGGAAGAGCAATCAGCCCCAGCATTTT.

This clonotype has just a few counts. The CDR3 nucleotides read TGCAGTGCGTTAAGGACAGAAGCAAAAAACATTCAGTACTTC. Translating it yields CSALRTEAKNIQYF. The rearrangement joins TRBV20-1 to TRBJ2-4, with D possibly matching TRBD1 (6 bases). The CDR3 extends over 14 amino acids. V dropped 6 bases and J dropped 4 bases, with 16 bases sitting between them. Germline lookup yields CDR1 DFQATT and CDR2 SNEGSKA (reference sequence).

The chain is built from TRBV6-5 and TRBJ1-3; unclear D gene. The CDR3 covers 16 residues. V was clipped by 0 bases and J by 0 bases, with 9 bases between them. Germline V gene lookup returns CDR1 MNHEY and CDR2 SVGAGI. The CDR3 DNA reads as TGTGCCAGCAGTTACTCGACGGCGGGCTCTGGAAACACCATATATTTT. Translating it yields CASSYSTAGSGNTIYF.

The CDR3 sequence: CSARSGTWRGETQYF. CDR3 in DNA: TGCAGTGCTAGATCCGGGACATGGAGGGGGGAGACCCAGTACTTC. The chain combines TRBV20-1 with TRBJ2-5; D is tentatively TRBD1 or TRBD2 (6 bases each). From germline, CDR1 is DFQATT and CDR2 SNEGSKA (reference sequence). CDR3 length: 15 amino acids. Trimming took 2 bases from V and 5 from J, leaving 18 bases between them.

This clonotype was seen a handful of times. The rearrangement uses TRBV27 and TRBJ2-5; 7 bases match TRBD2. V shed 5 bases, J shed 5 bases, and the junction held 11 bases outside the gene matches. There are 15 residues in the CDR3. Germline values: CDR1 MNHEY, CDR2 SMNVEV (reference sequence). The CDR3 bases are TGTGCCAGCAGTCCAAGGGAGGGAGGTCGGGAGACCCAGTACTTC. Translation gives CASSPREGGRETQYF.

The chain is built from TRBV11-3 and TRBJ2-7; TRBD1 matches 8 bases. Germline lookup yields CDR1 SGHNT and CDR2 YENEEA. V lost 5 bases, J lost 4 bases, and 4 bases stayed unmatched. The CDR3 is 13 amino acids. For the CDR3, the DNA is TGTGCCAGCAGCGCGGACAGGGAATACGAGCAGTACTTC. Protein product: CASSADREYEQYF.

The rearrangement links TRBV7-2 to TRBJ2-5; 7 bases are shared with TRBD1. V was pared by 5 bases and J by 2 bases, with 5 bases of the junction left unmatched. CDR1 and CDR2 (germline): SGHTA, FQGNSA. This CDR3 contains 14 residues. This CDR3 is CASSRDRAQETQYF. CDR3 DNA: TGTGCCAGCAGCCGAGACAGGGCACAAGAGACCCAGTACTTC.

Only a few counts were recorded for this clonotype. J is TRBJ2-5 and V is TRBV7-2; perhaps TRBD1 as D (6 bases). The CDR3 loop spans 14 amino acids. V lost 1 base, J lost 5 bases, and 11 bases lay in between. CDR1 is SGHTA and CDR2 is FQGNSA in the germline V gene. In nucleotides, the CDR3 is TGTGCCAGCAGCTTAGTAGGGGGTTCGGAGACCCAGTACTTC. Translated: CASSLVGGSETQYF.

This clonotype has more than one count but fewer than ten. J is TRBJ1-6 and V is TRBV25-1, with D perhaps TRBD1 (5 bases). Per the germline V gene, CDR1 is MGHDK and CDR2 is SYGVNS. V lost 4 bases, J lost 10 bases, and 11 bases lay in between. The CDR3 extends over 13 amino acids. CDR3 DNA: TGTGCCAGCAGTGTTGGGGGTGGGTCACCCCTCCACTTT. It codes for CASSVGGGSPLHF.

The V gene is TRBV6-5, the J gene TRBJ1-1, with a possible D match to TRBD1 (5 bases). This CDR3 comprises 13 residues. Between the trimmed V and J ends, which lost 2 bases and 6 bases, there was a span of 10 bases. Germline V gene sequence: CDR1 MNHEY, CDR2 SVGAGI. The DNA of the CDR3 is TGTGCCAGCAGTTACGGGGGTGAGGCTGAAGCTTTCTTT. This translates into CASSYGGEAEAFF.

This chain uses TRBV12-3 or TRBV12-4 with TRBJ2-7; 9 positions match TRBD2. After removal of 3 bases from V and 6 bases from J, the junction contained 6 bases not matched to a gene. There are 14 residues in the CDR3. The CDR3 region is CASSLGSGGSEQYF. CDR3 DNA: TGTGCCAGCAGTTTGGGTAGCGGGGGAAGCGAGCAGTACTTC.

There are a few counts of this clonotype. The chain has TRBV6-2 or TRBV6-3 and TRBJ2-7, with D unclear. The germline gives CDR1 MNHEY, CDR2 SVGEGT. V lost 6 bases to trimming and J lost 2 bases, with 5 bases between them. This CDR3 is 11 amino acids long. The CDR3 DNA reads TGTGCCAGCAGCGAGGCCTACGAGCAGTACTTC. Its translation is CASSEAYEQYF.

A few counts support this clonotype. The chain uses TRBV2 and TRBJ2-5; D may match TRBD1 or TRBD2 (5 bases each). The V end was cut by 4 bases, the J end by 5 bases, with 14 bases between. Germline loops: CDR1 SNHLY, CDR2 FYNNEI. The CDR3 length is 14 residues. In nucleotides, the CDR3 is TGTGCCAGCAGTGTGGAAGGGACGCGGGAGACCCAGTACTTC. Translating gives CASSVEGTRETQYF.

CDR3 loop: CASSSSRGPYTQYF. In nucleotides, the CDR3 is TGTGCCAGCAGTTCGTCCCGCGGGCCTTATACGCAGTATTTT. This rearrangement joins TRBV27 to TRBJ2-3; maybe TRBD2 (5 bases). The CDR3 spans 14 residues. Germline V gene lookup returns CDR1 MNHEY and CDR2 SMNVEV (reference sequence). V lost 4 bases, J lost 7 bases, and 15 bases lay in between.

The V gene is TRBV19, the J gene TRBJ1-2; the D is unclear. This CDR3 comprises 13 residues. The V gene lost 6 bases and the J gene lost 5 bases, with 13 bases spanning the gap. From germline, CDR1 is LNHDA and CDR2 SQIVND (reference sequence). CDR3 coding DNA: TGTGCCAGTAGGCCAGCTACCTTTTATGGCTACACCTTC. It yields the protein CASRPATFYGYTF.

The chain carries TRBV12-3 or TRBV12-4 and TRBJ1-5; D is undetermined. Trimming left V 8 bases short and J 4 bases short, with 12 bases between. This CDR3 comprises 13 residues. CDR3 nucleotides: TGTGCCAGCCCTAGGGTCAGAAATCAGCCCCAGCATTTT. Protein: CASPRVRNQPQHF.

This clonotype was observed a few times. The CDR3 here is CASSSSGGYEQYF. The CDR3 nucleotides are TGTGCCAGCAGCTCTAGCGGGGGCTACGAGCAGTACTTC. The chain couples TRBV7-3 to TRBJ2-7; 10 nucleotides match TRBD2. V was pared by 4 bases and J by 3 bases, with 0 bases of the junction left unmatched. CDR3 length: 13 amino acids. The germline CDR1 and CDR2 sequences are SGHTA and FQGTGA.

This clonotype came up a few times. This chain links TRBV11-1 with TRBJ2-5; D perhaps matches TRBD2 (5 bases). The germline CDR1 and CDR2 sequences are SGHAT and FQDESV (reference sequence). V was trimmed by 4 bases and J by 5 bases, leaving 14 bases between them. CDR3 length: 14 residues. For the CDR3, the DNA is TGTGCCAGCAGCTCATCCGGGGTTTTGGAGACCCAGTACTTC. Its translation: CASSSSGVLETQYF.

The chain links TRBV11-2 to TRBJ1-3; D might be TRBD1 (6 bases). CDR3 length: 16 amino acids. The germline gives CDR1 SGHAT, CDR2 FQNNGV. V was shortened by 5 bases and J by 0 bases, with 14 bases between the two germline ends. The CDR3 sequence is CASSKEGGHSGNTIYF. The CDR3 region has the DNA TGTGCCAGCAGCAAAGAGGGGGGGCACTCTGGAAACACCATATATTTT.

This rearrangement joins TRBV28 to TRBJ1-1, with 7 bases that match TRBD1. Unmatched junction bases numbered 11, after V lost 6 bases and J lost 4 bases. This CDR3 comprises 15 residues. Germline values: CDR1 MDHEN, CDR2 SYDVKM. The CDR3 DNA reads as TGTGCCAGCAGCCGAACAGGGGTGGGGGGCACTGAAGCTTTCTTT. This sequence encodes CASSRTGVGGTEAFF.

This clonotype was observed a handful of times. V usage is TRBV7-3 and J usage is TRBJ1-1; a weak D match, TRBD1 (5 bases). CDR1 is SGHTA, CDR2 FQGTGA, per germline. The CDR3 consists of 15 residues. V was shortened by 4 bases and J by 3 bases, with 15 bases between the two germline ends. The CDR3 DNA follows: TGTGCCAGCAGCTCCTCGGGGGGGGACTACACTGAAGCTTTCTTT. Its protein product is CASSSSGGDYTEAFF.

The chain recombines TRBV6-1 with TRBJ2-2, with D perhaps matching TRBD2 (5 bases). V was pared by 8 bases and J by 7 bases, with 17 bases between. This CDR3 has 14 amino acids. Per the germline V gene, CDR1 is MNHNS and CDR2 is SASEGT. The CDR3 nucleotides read TGTGCCAGCCAAGCGGTGGGATTTAGCGGGGAGCTGTTTTTT. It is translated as CASQAVGFSGELFF.

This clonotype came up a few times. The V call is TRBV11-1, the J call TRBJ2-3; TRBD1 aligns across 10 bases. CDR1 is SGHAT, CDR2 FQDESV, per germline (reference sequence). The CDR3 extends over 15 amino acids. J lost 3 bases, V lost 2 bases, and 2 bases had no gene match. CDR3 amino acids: CASSLLDRGTDTQYF. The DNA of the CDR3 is TGTGCCAGCAGCTTATTGGACAGGGGGACAGATACGCAGTATTTT.

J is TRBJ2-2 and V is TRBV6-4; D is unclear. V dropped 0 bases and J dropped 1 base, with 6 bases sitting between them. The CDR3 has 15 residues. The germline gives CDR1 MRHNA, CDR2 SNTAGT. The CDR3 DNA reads TGTGCCAGCAGTGACTCGGACGGGAACACCGGGGAGCTGTTTTTT. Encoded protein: CASSDSDGNTGELFF.

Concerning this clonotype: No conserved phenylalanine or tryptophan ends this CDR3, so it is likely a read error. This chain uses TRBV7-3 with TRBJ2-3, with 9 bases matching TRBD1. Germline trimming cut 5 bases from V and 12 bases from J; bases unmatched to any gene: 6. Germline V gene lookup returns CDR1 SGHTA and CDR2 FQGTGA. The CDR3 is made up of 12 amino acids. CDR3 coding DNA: TGTGCCAGCAGCGGCCGGGACAGGGAACAGTATCTT. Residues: CASSGRDREQYL.

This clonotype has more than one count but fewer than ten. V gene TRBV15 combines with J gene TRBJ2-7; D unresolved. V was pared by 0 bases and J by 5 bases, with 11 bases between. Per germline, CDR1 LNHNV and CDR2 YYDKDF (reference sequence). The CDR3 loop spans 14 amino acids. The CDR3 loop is CATSRDVVGNEQYF. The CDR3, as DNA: TGTGCCACCAGCAGAGACGTCGTGGGCAACGAGCAGTACTTC. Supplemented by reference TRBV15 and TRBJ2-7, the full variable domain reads DAMVIQNPRYQVTQFGKPVTLSCSQTLNHNVMYWYQQKSSQAPKLLFHYYDKDFNNEADTPDNFQSRRPNTSFCFLDIRSPGLGDTAMYLCATSRDVVGNEQYFGPGTRLTVT.

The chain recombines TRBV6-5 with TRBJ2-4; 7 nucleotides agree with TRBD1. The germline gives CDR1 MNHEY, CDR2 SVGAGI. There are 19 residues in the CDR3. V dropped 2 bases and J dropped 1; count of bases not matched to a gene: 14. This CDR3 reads CASSYRPKAGTDAKNIQYF. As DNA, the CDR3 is TGTGCCAGCAGTTACCGTCCCAAAGCTGGGACAGACGCCAAAAACATTCAGTACTTC.

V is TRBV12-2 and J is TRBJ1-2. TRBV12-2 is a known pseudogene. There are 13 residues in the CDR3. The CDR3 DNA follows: TGTGCAAGTCGCTTACTCGTGGGGTCCGGCTACACCTTC. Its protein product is CASRLLVGSGYTF.